This record covers a single T cell receptor beta chain. This clone's antigen is unknown. One base away there is no much larger clone; base qualities are not given. The data derive from a study of cytomegalovirus exposure and HLA in healthy donors (dated 2017 in TCRdb). In terms of the full investigation: The roughly 670 repertoires of the first cohort and the 95 to 150 validation repertoires were produced on the same platform, according to a later analysis. The aim of the study was to test whether cataloging public T cell receptors could identify signatures of past pathogen exposure. In addition to the first cohort of approximately 650 subjects, a separate validation cohort of under 150 different subjects was used. High-throughput TCR immunosequencing, statistical association of individual TCRs with disease status, and machine learning were combined to predict cytomegalovirus infection status.

Library preparation used the immunoSEQ multiplex PCR assay. Regarding the original processing steps: A statistical classification framework was built for diagnosing cytomegalovirus status from the catalog of TCR beta chain sequences. TCRdb took this table from immuneACCESS and kept in-frame rearrangements with V and J called. Such tables lack part of the clones; where checked against another copy, unresolved V genes explain under half of the gap, and the rest is unexplained. V and J calls and clone size follow that table, whereas D and trimming were derived from the DNA. The sample table lists 55,000 to 65,000 clones, about 93% of them with a count of one. The ten top clones hold about 3.1% of the sample. Relative to germline, V is 3 bases shorter and J is 1 base shorter, with 8 bases between their ends. The CDR3, cysteine through phenylalanine, is 13 amino acids long. Just CDR3 DNA is preserved here, 39 bases in frame from base 1. CDR1 and CDR2 are read off the germline V gene as SGHRS and YFSETQ.

The donors were included in the validation cohort of approximately 120 subjects, a group kept apart from the roughly 700-subject first cohort. Broader findings and caveats from the paper: While some public TCRs were present in many individuals, most TCR sequences turned up only very rarely across donors. The validation cohort had no HLA typing available for a later analysis, so co-occurrence within that cohort was assessed over all 130 or so repertoires. The classifier was reported to diagnose cytomegalovirus status with high specificity and sensitivity in both the original and validation cohorts. Three of the identified cytomegalovirus-associated TCR beta chains were confirmed in vitro to be specific for cytomegalovirus antigens. Subsequent analysis determined that TCRs grouped into clusters in the first cohort also showed a tendency toward co-occurrence across the roughly 110 validation repertoires, and approximately 94% of cluster scores exceeded 0. The authors suggested that the approach could potentially be generalized to other disease states and immunological phenotypes. The study listed 150 to 200 TCR beta chains as associated with cytomegalovirus.

The sequence links TRBV5-1 to TRBJ2-7; TRBD1 is a possible D gene, resting on 5 matching bases. This TCR came from a man younger than 30 in good health and CMV-seronegative. Sequencing was done on a sample of PBMCs. CDR3 sequence: CASSSDNSYEQYF. The bases are TGCGCCAGCAGCTCGGACAATTCCTACGAGCAGTACTTC.